This T cell receptor beta chain is from a study of cytomegalovirus exposure and HLA in healthy donors (dated by TCRdb to about 2017). Broadly, across the study: An earlier analysis of some 620 of the donors reported 250 to 300 Gb of sequence data and around 110 million unique TCR beta sequences obtained from 180 million or so T cells. An early release that covered about 600 HLA-typed donors contained around 330 gigabases of sequencing data and around 85 million unique TCR sequences. Of the approximately 400 genotyped donors, over 70% fell in the genetic ancestry cluster associated with self-reported Caucasian donors. The study aimed to test whether signatures of past pathogen exposure could be identified by cataloging public T cell receptors. The study profiled the T cell repertoires of about 640 subjects by immunosequencing and related them to cytomegalovirus serostatus. A separate validation cohort of approximately 130 different subjects was used in addition to the 666-subject first cohort. To predict cytomegalovirus infection status, the study brought together high-throughput TCR immunosequencing, statistical association of individual TCRs with disease status, and machine learning. A later analysis re-examined previously published TCR beta repertoires from roughly 720 donors and added high-resolution HLA genotyping to investigate patterns of TCR occurrence. Rather than drawing on any new phenotypic data, the later analysis identified candidate immune exposures from TCR beta sequences and the way those sequences occurred across donors. In an earlier analysis of 587 of the donors, high-throughput TCR beta sequencing was used to judge whether each TCR beta V gene segment behaved as functional or pseudogenic. Alongside the repertoire data, information on donor age, sex, ethnicity and CMV serostatus was compiled. A later genetic analysis took genome-wide SNP genotypes for about three fifths of the roughly 700 donors and used that subset as a discovery cohort. All discovery cohort repertoires had been generated using a single sequencing platform. HLA typing covered class I and class II loci at four-digit resolution. Typing coverage varied by locus: about 620-630 donors for A, B, C, DRB1 and DQB1; around 560 for DQA1; more than 600 for DPA1; 400 to 480 for DPB1. Several DR-DQ haplotypes were handled as single units for association and clustering because linkage in the cohort was strong. Among about 360 genotyped donors of the cohort, an average of approximately 240,000 unique TCR beta nucleotide sequences were sequenced per donor, 15% to 20% of them non-productive.

On this clone itself: It has no known antigen specificity. No clone much larger than this one lies a single base away; base qualities are absent.

Study-level results and caveats: A later analysis found that HLA-associated TCR beta chains were more clonally expanded and had lower generation probabilities than equally common non-associated chains. The earlier analysis of approximately 540 of the donors excluded roughly 16 rarely observed V segments, including chromosome 9 orphons, because counts were too low. Presence/absence analyses assumed roughly uniform sequencing depth across donors, an assumption that may not hold. According to a later genetic analysis, donors in an Asian-associated ancestry cluster had fewer N-insertions in productive TCRs than the roughly 700-donor mean. According to a later analysis, TCR association rates differed among HLA loci, with DRB1 alleles showing the most associated TCRs and HLA-C alleles showing the fewest. CMV serostatus was the only immune exposure information available for the cohort. A further reported finding was that TCR beta sequences accurately predicted the HLA-A and HLA-B alleles for most subjects in the first cohort. Correlated functional status among segregating V segments might reflect linkage disequilibrium, but an unknown experimental factor could not be ruled out. According to a later analysis, parvovirus B19, influenza, CMV and Epstein-Barr virus appeared linked to several top co-occurrence clusters. In an earlier analysis of around 600 of the donors, most TCR beta V segments appeared in productive rearrangements about 87% or about 30% of the time, broadly matching IMGT annotations. Strong co-occurrence of HLA alleles, especially DR and DQ, made assigning TCR associations to individual alleles difficult. Most CMV-associated TCR beta chains appeared to be HLA-restricted in a later analysis, and the HLA associations seemed to be driven largely by CMV exposure. In vitro tests confirmed that a few of the cytomegalovirus-associated TCR beta chains recognize cytomegalovirus antigens. Some IMGT-functional V segments, including TRBV6-2 and TRBV6-3, could not be told apart with the 87-base-pair reads, so those segments were excluded. The classifier was reported to diagnose cytomegalovirus status with high specificity and sensitivity in both the original cohort and the validation cohort. HLA typing was unavailable for some donors at each locus, so association tests used only the typed subset. A group of highly shared sequence variants was considered likely to be a technical artifact of the sequencing pipeline. According to the authors, the approach could potentially be generalized to other disease states and immunological phenotypes. A total of 164 TCR beta chains were listed by the study as associated with cytomegalovirus. Only TCR beta chains were sequenced in this cohort, and the absence of alpha or paired-chain data limited detectable features. A later genetic analysis associated a missense DCLRE1C variant with V-gene and J-gene trimming of TCR beta chains, and an independent cohort replicated the association. Across donors, most TCR sequences were observed very rarely, whereas some public TCRs were present in many individuals. Specific HLA alleles were associated with around 18,000 TCR beta sequences at a false discovery rate of 0.05 in a later analysis.

The cohort comprised around 700 healthy bone marrow donors. At the time of sampling, all cohort members were nominally healthy, though unrecorded immune exposures were likely present. The donor was CMV seronegative and belonged to the group of roughly 330 seronegative cohort members. A peripheral blood sample was collected from each donor, and TCR beta sequencing was performed on peripheral blood mononuclear cells. The Qiagen DNeasy Blood Extraction Kit was used to extract genomic DNA from the blood cell samples. The germline V gene encodes CDR1 SGDLS and CDR2 YYNGEE. Inclusive of the bounding cysteine and phenylalanine, the CDR3 is 14 residues long. Just the 42-base CDR3 DNA is kept, in frame starting at base 1. Libraries came from the immunoSEQ multiplex PCR assay. The multiplex PCR relied on a mix of 60 forward primers for TCR Vbeta segments and 13 reverse primers for TCR Jbeta segments. The CDR3 region of rearranged TCR beta genes was amplified from genomic DNA with a multiplex PCR assay. The Illumina HiSeq System was used to sequence the amplified TCR beta libraries as 87-base-pair reads. In the paper's pipeline: A later analysis tallied 70 million to 100 million unique TCR beta chains across the 600 to 700 repertoires, and approximately 9.9 million of those chains were shared by two or more donors. Raw reads were error-corrected and collapsed into unique sequences with a nearest-neighbor algorithm that merged closely related sequences to remove PCR and sequencing errors. CDR3 sequences were aligned to IMGT reference sequences to assign V, D and J gene segments. For a sequence to be retained, at least a six-nucleotide match to both a V gene segment and a J gene segment was required. Rearrangements were called productive when the CDR3 lacked stop codons and stayed in frame with V and J; all others were non-productive. CDR3 was defined according to IMGT convention as the region running from the second conserved V-encoded cysteine to the conserved J-encoded phenylalanine. In an earlier analysis of some 550 of the donors, sequences lacking an unambiguous match to a single V gene segment were excluded. In an earlier analysis of 587 of the donors, V segments were called functional above 56.7% productive rearrangements and were called segregating when the between-donor standard deviation exceeded 5%. A statistical classification framework was built for diagnosing cytomegalovirus status from the catalog of TCR beta chain sequences. V and J gene assignment, in a later analysis, came from comparing TCR nucleotide sequences with IMGT/GENE-DB human TR gene sequences. In a later analysis, CDR3 sequences and most-parsimonious VDJ recombination scenarios were assigned using the TCRdist pipeline. In a later analysis, each TCR beta chain was defined by its CDR3 amino acid sequence together with its V-gene family, and reads without a unique V-gene family were excluded. In a later analysis, some 600 highly shared, low-generation-probability nucleotide sequences were removed to address suspected cross-contamination and a sequencing artifact. In a later analysis, a clonal expansion index was calculated for each public chain from normalized within-repertoire ranks of inferred template counts. In a later analysis, generation probabilities were computed using a VDJ recombination model fitted to out-of-frame rearrangements, and the results were checked against IGoR. A later analysis scored TCR-TCR, TCR-HLA and TCR-CMV co-occurrence with hypergeometric tests, applying a repertoire-size bias correction to TCR pairs. To estimate false discovery rates, a later analysis permuted the HLA or CMV assignments 20 times. A later analysis grouped co-occurring TCRs with DBSCAN, adding TCRdist sequence similarity when clustering within HLA-allele-positive subsets. For co-occurrence clustering, repertoires with fewer than 30,000 or more than 120,000 public chains were excluded, along with several repertoires with anomalous nucleotide sharing. The table comes from immuneACCESS by way of TCRdb, which keeps in-frame sequences with V and J called. Part of the clones is missing from these tables; in studies checked, under half for an unresolved V gene and the rest for unknown reasons. V and J calls and clone size come straight from that table; D and trimming were deduced from the DNA. The sample table contains roughly 150,000 clones; only one count was recorded for more than 75% of them. The top ten clones comprise over 13% of the sample.

The chain joins TRBV9 to TRBJ2-5, and TRBD1 may be the D gene, going by 6 matching bases. The J call may be incorrect, as the DNA end agrees better with TRBJ2-7. This receptor was identified in a woman aged 40-49 years in good health and CMV-seronegative. The source material was PBMCs. This receptor carries the CDR3 CASSAFGGHNEQYF. In nucleotides, the sequence is TGTGCCAGCAGCGCCTTTGGGGGCCACAACGAGCAGTACTTC.